A single sample gave rise to the 8 T cell receptor beta chains below, sequenced in a study of blood T cell repertoires in COVID-19. The method was immunoSEQ multiplex PCR; TCRdb's version includes in-frame clones alone and lacks a portion of them. Of approximately 84,000 clones listed, nearly 85% are singletons. The sample comprised peripheral blood. These TCRs come from a woman older than 75 with acute or convalescent COVID-19.

The CDR3 loop reads CASSVGTAPGQETQYF. DNA for the CDR3: TGTGCCAGCAGCGTAGGCACGGCACCGGGGCAAGAGACCCAGTACTTC. J is TRBJ2-5 and V is TRBV9; TRBD2 is a possible D gene (5 bases). V was clipped by 0 bases and J by 2 bases, with 14 bases between them. The CDR3 totals 16 residues. The V gene's germline CDR1 is SGDLS and CDR2 YYNGEE. The full variable domain, completed using reference TRBV9 and TRBJ2-5, is DSGVTQTPKHLITATGQRVTLRCSPRSGDLSVYWYQQSLDQGLQFLIQYYNGEERAKGNILERFSAQQFPDLHSELNLSSLELGDSALYFCASSVGTAPGQETQYFGPGTRLLVL.

The chain couples TRBV19 to TRBJ2-5, with D perhaps TRBD1 (5 bases). V was pared by 5 bases and J by 4 bases, with 11 bases between. The CDR3 loop spans 13 amino acids. CDR1 and CDR2 (germline): LNHDA, SQIVND (reference sequence). CDR3: CASSSQGAETQYF. The CDR3 bases are TGTGCCAGTAGTTCCCAAGGGGCAGAGACCCAGTACTTC.

The rearrangement joins TRBV19 to TRBJ2-1; 9 bases are shared with TRBD2. V shed 2 bases, J shed 9 bases, and the junction held 2 bases outside the gene matches. The germline CDR1 and CDR2 sequences are LNHDA and SQIVND (reference sequence). The CDR3 has 13 residues. The CDR3 here is CASSIIAGVEQFF. DNA for the CDR3: TGTGCCAGTAGTATAATAGCGGGAGTTGAGCAGTTCTTC.

Of note for this clone: Other nucleotide sequences in the sample specify the same CDR3. The rearrangement uses TRBV5-1 and TRBJ2-5; tentative D call: TRBD1 (5 bases). The length of the CDR3 is 13 residues. Germline values: CDR1 SGHRS, CDR2 YFSETQ. The V end was cut by 0 bases, the J end by 4 bases, with 7 bases between. The CDR3 sequence: CASSLGQGETQYF. The CDR3 region has the DNA TGCGCCAGCAGCTTGGGTCAGGGAGAGACCCAGTACTTC.

V gene TRBV10-1 combines with J gene TRBJ2-1; D ambiguous. Per the germline V gene, CDR1 is WNHNN and CDR2 is SYGVQD (reference sequence). The germline V and J ends were trimmed by 3 bases and 9 bases, with 9 bases remaining between them. The CDR3 has 12 amino acids. The CDR3 reads CASSETIGEQFF. In nucleotides, the CDR3 is TGCGCCAGCAGTGAAACTATTGGTGAGCAGTTCTTC.

The CDR3, as DNA: TGTGCCAGCAGTAGGAACAGGGGCTACACCATATATTTT. Protein product: CASSRNRGYTIYF. This sequence joins TRBV12-3 or TRBV12-4 and TRBJ1-3; TRBD1 matches at 7 bases. V lost 5 bases, J lost 8 bases, and 6 bases stayed unmatched. The CDR3 contains 13 residues.

The rearrangement joins TRBV19 to TRBJ1-5, with D possibly matching TRBD1 (5 bases). The CDR3 is 14 amino acids. The germline CDR1 and CDR2 sequences are LNHDA and SQIVND (reference sequence). Trimming took 6 bases from V and 5 from J, leaving 14 bases between them. CDR3 amino acids: CASRGRVRDQPQHF. The CDR3 coding sequence is TGTGCCAGTAGAGGCAGGGTCCGGGATCAGCCCCAGCATTTT.

The chain combines TRBV19 with TRBJ1-2; a possible D gene is TRBD1 (5 bases). This CDR3 has 14 residues. Trimming took off 1 base at V and 1 base at J, with 7 bases between the two ends. Germline V gives CDR1 LNHDA, CDR2 SQIVND (reference sequence). CDR3 in amino acids: CASSIATDNYGYTF. Here the CDR3 DNA reads TGTGCCAGTAGTATAGCGACAGATAACTATGGCTACACCTTC.